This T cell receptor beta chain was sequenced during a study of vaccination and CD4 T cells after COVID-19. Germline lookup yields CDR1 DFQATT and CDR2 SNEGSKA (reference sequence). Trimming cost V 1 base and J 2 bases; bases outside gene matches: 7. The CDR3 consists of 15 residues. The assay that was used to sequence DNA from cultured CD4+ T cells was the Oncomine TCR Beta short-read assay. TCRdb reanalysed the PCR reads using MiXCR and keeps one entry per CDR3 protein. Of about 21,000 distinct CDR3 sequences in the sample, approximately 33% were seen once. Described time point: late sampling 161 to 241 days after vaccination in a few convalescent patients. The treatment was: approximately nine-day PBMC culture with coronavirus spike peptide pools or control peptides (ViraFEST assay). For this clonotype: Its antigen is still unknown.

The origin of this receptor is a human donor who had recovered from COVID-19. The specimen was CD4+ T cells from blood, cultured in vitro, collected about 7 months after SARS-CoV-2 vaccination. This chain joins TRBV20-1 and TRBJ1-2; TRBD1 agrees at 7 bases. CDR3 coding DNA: TGCAGTGCTAGAGGAAATGACAGGGTCAACTATGGCTACACCTTC. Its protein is CSARGNDRVNYGYTF.